Listed here are 14 T cell receptor beta chains from one sample, sequenced in a study of a mutant IDH1 vaccine in newly diagnosed glioma. TCRdb's copy holds only in-frame clones and misses some; the assay was immunoSEQ multiplex PCR. The table shows roughly 71,000 clones, with 86% occurring only once. Sample time point: baseline, week 1 (first vaccination visit). Regarding treatment: pre-vaccination baseline after standard-of-care therapy. Sample: PBMCs, taken from a glioma patient treated with radiotherapy, temozolomide or both. All receptors derive from a man aged 25 to 45 with glioma.

The chain couples TRBV28 to TRBJ1-1; possible D gene TRBD1, 5 bases. This CDR3 spans 14 amino acids. Looked up from germline, CDR1 is MDHEN and CDR2 is SYDVKM. Between the trimmed V and J ends, which lost 7 bases and 10 bases, there was a span of 22 bases. CDR3 DNA: TGTGCCAGCAAGTTTAATAGCAGGGAGAGTCGAGCTTTCTTT. As protein: CASKFNSRESRAFF.

The CDR3 nucleotides are TGCAGCGTGGTACTAGGAGGAGAGACCCAGTACTTC. It translates to CSVVLGGETQYF. J is TRBJ2-5 and V is TRBV29-1; D perhaps matches TRBD2 (5 bases). The CDR3 loop spans 12 amino acids. Germline loops: CDR1 SQVTM, CDR2 ANQGSEA. Trimming shortened V by 6 bases and J by 4 bases, and 12 bases separated the two germline ends. Looking up the rest from reference TRBV29-1 and TRBJ2-5 gives the full variable domain: SAVISQKPSRDICQRGTSLTIQCQVDSQVTMMFWYRQQPGQSLTLIATANQGSEATYESGFVIDKFPISRPNLTFSTLTVSNMSPEDSSIYLCSVVLGGETQYFGPGTRLLVL.

The genes are TRBV10-1 and TRBJ2-7, with D perhaps matching TRBD1 or TRBD2 (5 bases each). In germline, CDR1 is WNHNN, CDR2 SYGVQD (reference sequence). V lost 0 bases, J lost 3 bases, and 12 bases lay in between. The CDR3 runs 15 residues. The CDR3 sequence is CASSESGTAIYEQYF. CDR3 bases: TGCGCCAGCAGTGAGTCCGGGACGGCTATCTACGAGCAGTACTTC.

This rearrangement joins TRBV6-5 to TRBJ2-1; D is ambiguous. Looked up from germline, CDR1 is MNHEY and CDR2 is SVGAGI. The CDR3 extends over 15 amino acids. Trimming pared 2 bases from V and 1 base from J, leaving 9 bases between. In DNA, the CDR3 is TGTGCCAGCAGTTACACATCTGGTTCCTACAATGAGCAGTTCTTC. Protein: CASSYTSGSYNEQFF.

The chain combines TRBV6-5 with TRBJ1-6, with no clear D. CDR1 is MNHEY, CDR2 SVGAGI, per germline. V was trimmed by 2 bases and J by 1 base, leaving 9 bases between them. This CDR3 contains 16 residues. The CDR3 sequence is CASSYRSVSYNSPLHF. The CDR3 region has the DNA TGTGCCAGCAGTTACCGATCCGTATCCTATAATTCACCCCTCCACTTT.

The rearrangement joins TRBV15 to TRBJ2-3; 11 bases map to TRBD2. The V and J ends lost 0 bases and 5 bases, in that order; junction bases with no gene match: 7. Germline CDR1 and CDR2: LNHNV and YYDKDF (reference sequence). CDR3 length equals 17 residues. The CDR3 loop is CATSRDGSGGGIDTQYF. The CDR3 nucleotides read TGTGCCACCAGCAGAGATGGTAGCGGGGGGGGAATAGATACGCAGTATTTT.

This chain uses TRBV10-3 with TRBJ2-3; D is possibly TRBD1 (5 bases). CDR1 ENHRY and CDR2 SYGVKD come from the germline V gene. V was shortened by 6 bases and J by 0 bases, with 13 bases between the two germline ends. This CDR3 is 15 amino acids long. DNA of the CDR3: TGTGCCATCAGCCACGCGGACACTAGCACAGATACGCAGTATTTT. It specifies CAISHADTSTDTQYF.

The chain is built from TRBV30 and TRBJ1-4, with 8 bases matching TRBD1. Germline trimming cut 5 bases from V and 4 bases from J; bases unmatched to any gene: 6. The CDR3 consists of 14 residues. Germline assignment: CDR1 GTSNPN and CDR2 SVGIG (reference sequence). CDR3 nucleotides: TGTGCCTGGTCAGGGGGCATTAATAATGAAAAACTGTTTTTT. Its translation is CAWSGGINNEKLFF.

V is TRBV5-6 and J is TRBJ1-4; D is undetermined. The V and J ends lost 7 bases and 5 bases respectively, with 9 bases between them. This CDR3 has 12 residues. Germline V gene data show CDR1 as SGHDT and CDR2 as YYEEEE. The CDR3 spells CASGRVNEKLFF. The CDR3 coding sequence is TGTGCCAGCGGAAGGGTAAATGAAAAACTGTTTTTT.

V is TRBV6-1 and J is TRBJ2-3; no clear D gene. CDR1 and CDR2 (germline): MNHNS, SASEGT. This CDR3 region has 14 residues. V lost 5 bases to trimming and J lost 1 base, with 10 bases between them. CDR3 coding DNA: TGTGCCAGCAGTCCACGGAGCGGCACAGATACGCAGTATTTT. This codes for CASSPRSGTDTQYF.

The chain links TRBV6-5 to TRBJ1-2; D remains unclear. Germline V lookup: CDR1 MNHEY, CDR2 SVGAGI. V lost 2 bases and J lost 8, with 18 bases in between. The CDR3 runs to 15 residues. CDR3 region: CASSYTAVTPQGYTF. CDR3 nucleotides: TGTGCCAGCAGTTACACGGCGGTGACACCCCAAGGCTACACCTTC.

In this sample, this clone turned up once. The chain recombines TRBV19 with TRBJ1-5, with 8 bases aligning to TRBD1. Germline CDR1 is LNHDA and CDR2 is SQIVND (reference sequence). J gave up 6 bases and V 7 bases, and 8 bases lay outside the gene matches. The CDR3 is made up of 14 amino acids. Here the CDR3 DNA reads TGTGCCAGTAACTCAGGGGGCGCGGGTCAGCCCCAGCATTTT. It codes for CASNSGGAGQPQHF.

The gene calls are TRBV10-2 and TRBJ2-7, with 9 positions matching TRBD1. J was trimmed by 6 bases and V by 8 bases; bases with no gene match: 8. CDR3 length: 13 amino acids. CDR1 is WSHSY, CDR2 SAAADI, per germline. The DNA for the CDR3 is TGCGCCAGCGGGACAGGGACGGTTGGCGAGCAGTACTTC. Protein: CASGTGTVGEQYF.

The gene calls are TRBV6-6 and TRBJ1-6; D gene uncertain. Germline V gives CDR1 MNHNY, CDR2 SVGAGI (reference sequence). Trimming stripped 5 bases from V and 4 bases from J, with 9 bases between. The CDR3 extends over 14 amino acids. The CDR3 DNA sequence: TGTGCCAGCAGTCCCCAGCTTTATAATTCACCCCTCCACTTT. Translating it yields CASSPQLYNSPLHF.